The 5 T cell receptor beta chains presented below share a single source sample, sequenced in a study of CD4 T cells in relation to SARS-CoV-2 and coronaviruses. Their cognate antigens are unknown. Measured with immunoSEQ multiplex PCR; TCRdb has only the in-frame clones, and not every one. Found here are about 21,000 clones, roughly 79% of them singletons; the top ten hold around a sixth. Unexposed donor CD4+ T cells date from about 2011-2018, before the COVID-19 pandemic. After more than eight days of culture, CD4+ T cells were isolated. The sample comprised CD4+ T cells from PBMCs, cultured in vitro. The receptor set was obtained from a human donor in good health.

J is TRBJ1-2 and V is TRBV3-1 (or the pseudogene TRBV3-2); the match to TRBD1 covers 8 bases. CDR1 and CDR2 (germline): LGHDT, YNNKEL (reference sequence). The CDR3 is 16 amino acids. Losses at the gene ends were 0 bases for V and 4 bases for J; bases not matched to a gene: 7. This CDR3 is CASSQDSRTGLYGYTF. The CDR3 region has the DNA TGTGCCAGCAGCCAAGATTCTCGGACAGGGCTCTATGGCTACACCTTC.

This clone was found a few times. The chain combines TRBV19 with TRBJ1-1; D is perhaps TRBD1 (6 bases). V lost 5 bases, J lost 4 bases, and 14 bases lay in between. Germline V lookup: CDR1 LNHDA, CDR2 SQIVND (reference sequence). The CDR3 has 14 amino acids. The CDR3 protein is CASSAYRDPTEAFF. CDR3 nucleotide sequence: TGTGCCAGTAGTGCGTACAGGGATCCCACTGAAGCTTTCTTT.

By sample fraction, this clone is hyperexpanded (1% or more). In nucleotides, the CDR3 is TGCGCCAGCAGCTTGGCCCGGGGACTTCCCTACGAGCAGTACTTC. Protein product: CASSLARGLPYEQYF. The V and J genes are TRBV5-1 and TRBJ2-7, with a tentative D call TRBD2 (6 bases). With 0 bases removed from V and 2 bases from J, the gap between germline ends came to 12 bases. The CDR3 loop spans 15 amino acids. Germline assignment: CDR1 SGHRS and CDR2 YFSETQ.

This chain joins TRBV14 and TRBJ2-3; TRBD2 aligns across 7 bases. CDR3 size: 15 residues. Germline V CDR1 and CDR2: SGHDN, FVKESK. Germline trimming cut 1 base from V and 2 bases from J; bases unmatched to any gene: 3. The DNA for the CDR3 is TGTGCCAGCAGCCAAGTTCTAGCGGACACAGATACGCAGTATTTT. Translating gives CASSQVLADTDTQYF.

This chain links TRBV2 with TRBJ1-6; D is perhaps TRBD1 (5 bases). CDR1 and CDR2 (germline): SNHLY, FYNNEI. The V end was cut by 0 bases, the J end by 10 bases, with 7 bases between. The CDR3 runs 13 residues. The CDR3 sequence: CASSEAWDSPLHF. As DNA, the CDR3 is TGTGCCAGCAGTGAAGCGTGGGACTCACCCCTCCACTTT.